The sequence of this TCR beta chain was determined in a study of beta chain features in type 1 diabetes. Study summary: In all, about 110 million sorted cells from all samples were analyzed.

Findings and limits, study-wide: When VDJ junctions were examined, type 1 diabetes patients showed fewer insertions and more deletions.

This CDR3 comprises 15 residues. Germline V gives CDR1 MGHRA, CDR2 YSYEKL. The ends were cut back, 5 bases at V and 0 bases at J, with 14 bases in the middle. This clone has only a few counts. Its antigen remains unidentified. Expressed TCRB transcripts got sequenced, as all isolated RNA was reverse transcribed. The repertoire was sequenced with immunoSEQ multiplex PCR; TCRdb's copy has only in-frame clones and lacks some. This sample yields hundreds of thousands of clones, of which approximately 28% are seen a single time; roughly 0.06% belongs to the top ten. The sequence was obtained from a man between 18 and 35 years old in good health. The material sequenced was naive CD4+ T cells from blood. V gene TRBV4-1 combines with J gene TRBJ2-7; tentative D call: TRBD1 (5 bases). Written as DNA, the CDR3 is TGCGCCAGCAGCTTGGGCCCCAGGGCCTCCTACGAGCAGTACTTC. This gives the protein CASSLGPRASYEQYF.